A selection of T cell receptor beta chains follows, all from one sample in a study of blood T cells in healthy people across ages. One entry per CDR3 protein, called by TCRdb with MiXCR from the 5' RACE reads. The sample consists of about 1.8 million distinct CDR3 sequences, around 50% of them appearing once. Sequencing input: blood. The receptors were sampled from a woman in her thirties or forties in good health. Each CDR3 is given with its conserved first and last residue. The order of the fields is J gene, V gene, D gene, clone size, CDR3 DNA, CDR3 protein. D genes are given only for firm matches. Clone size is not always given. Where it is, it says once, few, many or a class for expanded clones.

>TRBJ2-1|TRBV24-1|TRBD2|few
TGTGCCACCAGTGTCGGCGGGGGAGTTACTCCCCAAGGCAGTGAGCAGTTCTTC
CATSVGGGVTPQGSEQFF
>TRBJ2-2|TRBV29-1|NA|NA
TGCAGCGTTGAAGGTCGGGCGAACACCGGGGAGCTGTTTTTT
CSVEGRANTGELFF
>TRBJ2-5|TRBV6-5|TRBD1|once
TGTGCCAGCAGTTCCCCAGGGACAGGGACCCAGTACTTC
CASSSPGTGTQYF
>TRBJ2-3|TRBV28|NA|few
TGTGCCAGCAGTTTAACCACCATTACGCAGTATTTT
CASSLTTITQYF
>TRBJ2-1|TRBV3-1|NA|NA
TGTGCCAGCAGCCAAGATAATAGGGCTAGCAATGAGCAGTTCTTC
CASSQDNRASNEQFF
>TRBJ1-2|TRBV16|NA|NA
TGTGCCAGCAGCCCCCTTTCGGTGGTGGATAACTATGGCTACACCTTC
CASSPLSVVDNYGYTF
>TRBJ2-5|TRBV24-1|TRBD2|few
TGTGCCACCAGTGATCTAGCGGGGGGGCCAAATCCCCGGGAGACCCAGTACTTC
CATSDLAGGPNPRETQYF
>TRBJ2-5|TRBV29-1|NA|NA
TGCAGCGTTGACTTCGGGGAGACCCAGTACTTC
CSVDFGETQYF
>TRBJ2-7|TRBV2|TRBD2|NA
TGTGCCTTGGGGGGGGGGAACCTCTCCTACGAGCAGTACTTC
CALGGGNLSYEQYF
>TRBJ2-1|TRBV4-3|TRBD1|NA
TGCGCCAGCAGCCAAGATCCTCCCGGGACAGGGAACTACAATGAGCAGTTCTTC
CASSQDPPGTGNYNEQFF
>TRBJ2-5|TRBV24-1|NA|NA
TGTGCCACCAGTGATTCCAGGATATCCCAAGAGACCCAGTACTTC
CATSDSRISQETQYF
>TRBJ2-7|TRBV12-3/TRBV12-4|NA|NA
TGTGCCAGCAGTAAGTTCGGGACGCACGTCTACGAGCAGTACTTC
CASSKFGTHVYEQYF
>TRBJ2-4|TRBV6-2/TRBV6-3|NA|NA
TGTGCCAGCAGCAACGGGATAAACATTCAGTGCTTC
CASSNGINIQCF
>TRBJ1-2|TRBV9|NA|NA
TGTGCCAGCAGCGTAGGAAGCGTGGGTTCAGGGTATGGCTACACCTTC
CASSVGSVGSGYGYTF
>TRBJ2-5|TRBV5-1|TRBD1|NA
TGCGCCAGCAGCTCCGACAGGGTCGAGACCCAGAACTTC
CASSSDRVETQNF
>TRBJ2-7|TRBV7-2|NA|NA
TGTGCCAGCAGCTCCAGGTGGGGCGGGGGCCAGGAGCAGTACTTC
CASSSRWGGGQEQYF
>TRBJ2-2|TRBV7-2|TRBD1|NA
TGTGCCAGCAGCAAGCGAGGGACAGGGGGGGCCGGGGAGCTGTTTTTT
CASSKRGTGGAGELFF
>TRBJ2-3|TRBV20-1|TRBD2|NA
TGCAGTGCATCGACTAGCGGGGGTACAGATACGCAGTATTTT
CSASTSGGTDTQYF
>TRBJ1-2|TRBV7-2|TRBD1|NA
TGTGCCAGCAGCTTAAAACCGTCCGGGACAGGGCACTATGGCTACACCTTC
CASSLKPSGTGHYGYTF
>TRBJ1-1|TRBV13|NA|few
TGTGCCAGCAGCTTAGTAGGGGACACTGAAGCTTTCTTT
CASSLVGDTEAFF
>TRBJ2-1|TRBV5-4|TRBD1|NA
TGTGCCAGCAGCAGGGACAGGGACAGGTCCTACAATGAGCAGTTCTTC
CASSRDRDRSYNEQFF
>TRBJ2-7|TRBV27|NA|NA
TGTGCCAGCAGTTTATGGGGGGGGGCCTGCGAGCAGTACTTC
CASSLWGGACEQYF
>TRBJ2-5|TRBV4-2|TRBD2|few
TGTGCCAGCAGCCTCGGGGGGGAGGGACTAGCGGAGACCCAGTACTTC
CASSLGGEGLAETQYF
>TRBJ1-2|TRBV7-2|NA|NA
TGTGCCAGCAGCTACACCCAGCGTAGCTATGGCTACACCTTC
CASSYTQRSYGYTF
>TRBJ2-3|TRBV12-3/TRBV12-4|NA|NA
TGTGCCAGCACCCATAGACGAGCGGGTACAGATACGCAGTATTTT
CASTHRRAGTDTQYF
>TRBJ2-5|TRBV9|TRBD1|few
TGTGCCAGCAGCGCCCCGCAGGGGGCATTTCCCCAAGAGACCCAGTACTTC
CASSAPQGAFPQETQYF
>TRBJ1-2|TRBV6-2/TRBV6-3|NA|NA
TGTGCCAGCAGTTACTCGGGTGATCGCAGACCTAGCCAAGGCTACACCTTC
CASSYSGDRRPSQGYTF
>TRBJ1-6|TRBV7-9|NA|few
TGTGCCAGCAGTAACGCGGGGGGTAATAATTCACCCCTCCACTTT
CASSNAGGNNSPLHF
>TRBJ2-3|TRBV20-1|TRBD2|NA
TGCAGTGCTAGCATGAGCAGCGGGGGGGTGGCAGATACGCAGTATTTT
CSASMSSGGVADTQYF
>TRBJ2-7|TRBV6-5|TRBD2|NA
TGTGCCAGCAGTTATGGGACTACAACCTACGAGCAGTACTTC
CASSYGTTTYEQYF
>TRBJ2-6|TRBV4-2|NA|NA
TGTGCCAGCAGCCAAGACATTGCGGTATCTAAGACATCCCCCCTCTCTGGGGCCAACGTCCTGACTTTC
CASSQDIAVSKTSPLSGANVLTF
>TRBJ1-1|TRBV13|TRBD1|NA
TGTGCCAGCAGCCTGGGGGACAGGGGGCAGCAAGCTTTCTTT
CASSLGDRGQQAFF
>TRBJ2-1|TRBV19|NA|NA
TGTGCCAGTAGTAGCATCGGGGACGGGCATGAGCAGTTCTTC
CASSSIGDGHEQFF
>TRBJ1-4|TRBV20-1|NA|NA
TGCAGTGCTAGAATTTTCGGTGCAACTAATGAAAAACTGTTTTTT
CSARIFGATNEKLFF
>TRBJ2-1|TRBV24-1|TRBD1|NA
TGTGCCACCAGTGATTGGGAAGGGGACAGCTACTACAATGAGCAGTTCTTC
CATSDWEGDSYYNEQFF
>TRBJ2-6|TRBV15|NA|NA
TGTGCCACCAGCAGTAAATCTGGGGCCAACGTCCTGACTTTC
CATSSKSGANVLTF
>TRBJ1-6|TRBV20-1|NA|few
TGCAGTGCTAGAGTTCCGGGACCTAATTCACCCCTCCACTTT
CSARVPGPNSPLHF
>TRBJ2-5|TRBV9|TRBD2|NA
TGTGCCAGCAGCGCAACTAGCGGGGAGCAAGAGACCCAGTACTTC
CASSATSGEQETQYF
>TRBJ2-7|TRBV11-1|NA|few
TGTGCCAGCAGTCTCACACTTAGCTCCTACGAGCAGTACTTC
CASSLTLSSYEQYF
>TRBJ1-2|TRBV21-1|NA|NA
TGTGCCAGCAGCAAAGCCGGCAGGGGCTATGGCTACACCTTC
CASSKAGRGYGYTF
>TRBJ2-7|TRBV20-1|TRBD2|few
TGCAGTGCTACCACTAGCGGGGGCCCTTACGAGCAGTACTTC
CSATTSGGPYEQYF
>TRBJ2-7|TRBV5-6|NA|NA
TGTGCCAGCAGCTGTGGGACCACTTACGAGCAGTACTTC
CASSCGTTYEQYF